This T cell receptor (beta chain) came from a study of identical twins. Study-level points and caveats: Model-predicted out-of-frame TCR alpha sharing fell below observed values in monozygotic twins.

MiXCR was run by TCRdb on the 5' RACE reads, yielding one entry per CDR3 protein. The sample lists 690,000 or so distinct CDR3 sequences; 8% to 9% were seen once. On this clonotype itself: Antigen unknown.

This sample was shared with a second study, whose subject was yellow fever vaccine responses in identical twins. This second study notes: Reports say the vaccine T cell response in twins looked partly convergent and partly personalized.

The sample was PBMCs. This receptor was obtained from a woman between 18 and 30 years old in good health.

The CDR3 region has the DNA TGCGCCAGCACTATAAGTCCCAGGTCACAAGAGACCCAGTACTTC. Translated, it gives CASTISPRSQETQYF. This chain links TRBV5-1 with TRBJ2-5, with D unclear. This CDR3 has 15 amino acids. From germline, CDR1 is SGHRS and CDR2 YFSETQ. Trimming cost V 6 bases and J 2 bases, with 17 bases left between them.